The 3 T cell receptor beta chains below all came from one sample that was sequenced in a study of cytomegalovirus exposure and HLA in healthy donors. This PCR relied on a set of 60 Vbeta primers and 13 Jbeta primers. Libraries were prepared by immunoSEQ multiplex PCR; TCRdb keeps only in-frame clonotypes and omits some of them. The data contain roughly 190,000 clones, around three quarters of them singletons. Material for sequencing was PBMCs. The source of these receptors is a woman younger than 35 in good health and CMV-seronegative.

The genes are TRBV30 and TRBJ2-7; D possibly corresponds to TRBD2 (5 bases). CDR3 length: 13 amino acids. Trimming shortened V by 2 bases and J by 3 bases, and 11 bases separated the two germline ends. Germline V gene data show CDR1 as GTSNPN and CDR2 as SVGIG (reference sequence). The CDR3 here is CAWSTGLYYEQYF. The CDR3 DNA sequence: TGTGCCTGGAGTACCGGACTGTACTACGAGCAGTACTTC.

The chain employs TRBV5-1 and TRBJ1-2; D is perhaps TRBD1 (5 bases). This CDR3 contains 16 residues. V lost 4 bases and J 4 bases, leaving 20 bases between the germline ends. Germline lookup yields CDR1 SGHRS and CDR2 YFSETQ. CDR3 nucleotides: TGCGCCAGCAGCCCGACCGGACCCGGGGGGAGCTATGGCTACACCTTC. It specifies CASSPTGPGGSYGYTF.

This sequence joins TRBV5-1 and TRBJ2-7, with a weak D call TRBD1 (5 bases). Per germline, CDR1 SGHRS and CDR2 YFSETQ. The CDR3 runs to 13 residues. Trimming removed 1 base from V and 5 bases from J, with 10 bases in between. This chain's CDR3 is CASSLIQENEQYF. In DNA form, the CDR3 reads TGCGCCAGCAGCTTGATACAGGAAAACGAGCAGTACTTC. The full variable domain, its missing parts supplied by reference TRBV5-1 and TRBJ2-7, is KAGVTQTPRYLIKTRGQQVTLSCSPISGHRSVSWYQQTPGQGLQFLFEYFSETQRNKGNFPGRFSGRQFSNSRSEMNVSTLELGDSALYLCASSLIQENEQYFGPGTRLTVT.